Reported below is one T cell receptor beta chain. V lost 3 bases and J 7 bases, leaving 13 bases between the germline ends. The V gene's germline CDR1 is MNHNS and CDR2 SASEGT. The CDR3 runs 14 residues. Using immunoSEQ multiplex PCR, the repertoire was profiled, and TCRdb retains in-frame clones only, with some absent. The sample has approximately 100,000 clones, roughly 84% seen once; the top ten hold 2.1%. The source of the sample is a study of control samples from healthy donors and cancer patients. The chain uses TRBV6-1 and TRBJ1-3; D not resolved. Sequencing was done on a sample of blood. This clonotype was obtained from a woman aged 40-49 years in good health. CDR3 protein: CASSELRVKNTIYF. In nucleotides, the CDR3 is TGTGCCAGCAGTGAGTTAAGGGTGAAGAACACCATATATTTT.